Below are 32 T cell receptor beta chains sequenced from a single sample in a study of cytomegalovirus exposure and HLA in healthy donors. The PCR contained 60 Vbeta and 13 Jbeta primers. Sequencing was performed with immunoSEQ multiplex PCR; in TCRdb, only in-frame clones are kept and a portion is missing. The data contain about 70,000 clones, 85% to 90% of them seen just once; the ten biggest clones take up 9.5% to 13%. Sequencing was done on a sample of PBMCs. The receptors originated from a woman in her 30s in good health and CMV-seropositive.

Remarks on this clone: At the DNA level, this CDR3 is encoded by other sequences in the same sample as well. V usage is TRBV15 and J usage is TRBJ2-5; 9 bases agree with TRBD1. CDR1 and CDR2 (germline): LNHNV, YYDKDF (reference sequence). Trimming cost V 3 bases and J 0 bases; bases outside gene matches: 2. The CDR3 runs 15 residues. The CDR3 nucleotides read TGTGCCACCAGCAGGGACAGGGGTAACCAAGAGACCCAGTACTTC. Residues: CATSRDRGNQETQYF.

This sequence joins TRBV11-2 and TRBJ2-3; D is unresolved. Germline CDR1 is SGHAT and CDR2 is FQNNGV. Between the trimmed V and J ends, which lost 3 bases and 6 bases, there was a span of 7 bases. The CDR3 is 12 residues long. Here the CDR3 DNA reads TGTGCCAGCAGCTTGAGCCGGGATACGCAGTATTTT. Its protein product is CASSLSRDTQYF.

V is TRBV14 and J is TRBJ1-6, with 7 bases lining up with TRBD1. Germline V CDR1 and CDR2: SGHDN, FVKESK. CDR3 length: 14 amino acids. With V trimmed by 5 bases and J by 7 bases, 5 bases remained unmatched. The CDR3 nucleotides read TGTGCCAGCAGCGCTGGACAGGCCAATTCACCCCTCCACTTT. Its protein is CASSAGQANSPLHF.

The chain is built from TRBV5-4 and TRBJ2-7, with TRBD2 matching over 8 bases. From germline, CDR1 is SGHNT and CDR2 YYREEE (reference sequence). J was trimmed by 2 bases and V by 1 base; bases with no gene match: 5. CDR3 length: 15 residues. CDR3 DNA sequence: TGTGCCAGCAGCTTGATCCGGGAGGGAACCTACGAGCAGTACTTC. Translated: CASSLIREGTYEQYF.

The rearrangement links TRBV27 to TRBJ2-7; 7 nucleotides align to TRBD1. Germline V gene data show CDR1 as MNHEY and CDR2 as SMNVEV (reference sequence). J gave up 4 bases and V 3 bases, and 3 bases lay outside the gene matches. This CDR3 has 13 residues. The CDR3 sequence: CASSFGTAYEQYF. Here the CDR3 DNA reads TGTGCCAGCAGTTTCGGGACAGCTTACGAGCAGTACTTC.

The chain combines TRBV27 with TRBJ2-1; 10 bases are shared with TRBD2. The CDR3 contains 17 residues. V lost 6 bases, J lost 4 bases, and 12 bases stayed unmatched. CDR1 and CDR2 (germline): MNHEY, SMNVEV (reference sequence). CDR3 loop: CASSDYPTSGVYNEQFF. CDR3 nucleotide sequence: TGTGCCAGCAGCGATTACCCTACTAGCGGGGTATACAATGAGCAGTTCTTC.

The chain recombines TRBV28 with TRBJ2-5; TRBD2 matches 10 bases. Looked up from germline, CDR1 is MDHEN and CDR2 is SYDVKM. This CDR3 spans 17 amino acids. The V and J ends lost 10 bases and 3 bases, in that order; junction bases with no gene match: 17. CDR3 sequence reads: CAILRTSGPTHKETQYF. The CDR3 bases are TGTGCCATCCTACGGACTAGCGGACCAACTCATAAAGAGACCCAGTACTTC.

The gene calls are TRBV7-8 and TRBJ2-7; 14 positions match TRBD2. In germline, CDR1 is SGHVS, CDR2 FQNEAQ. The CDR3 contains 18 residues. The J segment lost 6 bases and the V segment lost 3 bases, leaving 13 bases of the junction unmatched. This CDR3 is CASSFVGRGTSGSSEQYF. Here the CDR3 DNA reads TGTGCCAGCAGCTTTGTGGGACGAGGGACTAGCGGGAGCAGCGAGCAGTACTTC.

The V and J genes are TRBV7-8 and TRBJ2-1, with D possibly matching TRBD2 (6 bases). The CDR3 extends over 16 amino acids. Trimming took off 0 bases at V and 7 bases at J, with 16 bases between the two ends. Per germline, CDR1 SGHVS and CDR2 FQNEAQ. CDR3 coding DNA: TGTGCCAGCAGCTTAGCCGGGAGTCGGCCCCGGAATGAGCAGTTCTTC. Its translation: CASSLAGSRPRNEQFF. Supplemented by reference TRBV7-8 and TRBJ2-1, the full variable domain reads GAGVSQSPRYKVAKRGQDVALRCDPISGHVSLFWYQQALGQGPEFLTYFQNEAQLDKSGLPSDRFFAERPEGSVSTLKIQRTQQEDSAVYLCASSLAGSRPRNEQFFGPGTRLTVL.

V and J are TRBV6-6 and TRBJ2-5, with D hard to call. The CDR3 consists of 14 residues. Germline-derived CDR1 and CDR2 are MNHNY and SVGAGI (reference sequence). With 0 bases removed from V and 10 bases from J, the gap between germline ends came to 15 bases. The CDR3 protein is CASSYSGRHMGQYF. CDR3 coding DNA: TGTGCCAGCAGTTACTCCGGCAGACATATGGGCCAGTACTTC.

Here the CDR3 DNA reads TGCGCCAGCTCTTACCGGACAGGGGAAGGCACTGAAGCTTTCTTT. It is translated as CASSYRTGEGTEAFF. The chain is built from TRBV5-1 and TRBJ1-1, with TRBD1 matching 9 bases. V shed 7 bases and J 4 bases; nucleotides not matched to a gene: 11. Germline V gives CDR1 SGHRS, CDR2 YFSETQ. This CDR3 has 15 residues.

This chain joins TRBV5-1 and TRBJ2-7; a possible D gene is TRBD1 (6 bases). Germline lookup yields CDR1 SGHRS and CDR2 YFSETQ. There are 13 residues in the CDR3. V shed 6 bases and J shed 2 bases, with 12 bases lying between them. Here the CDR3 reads CASKLDSPYEQYF. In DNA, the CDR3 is TGCGCCAGCAAATTGGACAGCCCCTACGAGCAGTACTTC.

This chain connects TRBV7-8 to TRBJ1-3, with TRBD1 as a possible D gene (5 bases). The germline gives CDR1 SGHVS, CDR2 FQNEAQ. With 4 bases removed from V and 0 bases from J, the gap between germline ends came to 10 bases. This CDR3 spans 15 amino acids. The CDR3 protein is CASSSRGISGNTIYF. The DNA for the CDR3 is TGTGCCAGCAGCTCCCGGGGGATCTCTGGAAACACCATATATTTT.

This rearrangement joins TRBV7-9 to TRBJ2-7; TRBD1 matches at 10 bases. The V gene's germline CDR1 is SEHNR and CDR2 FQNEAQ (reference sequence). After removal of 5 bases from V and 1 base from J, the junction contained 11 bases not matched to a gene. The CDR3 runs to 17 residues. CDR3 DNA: TGTGCCAGCAGCCCCCGGCAACCGGGACAGGGGTCCTACGAGCAGTACTTC. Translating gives CASSPRQPGQGSYEQYF.

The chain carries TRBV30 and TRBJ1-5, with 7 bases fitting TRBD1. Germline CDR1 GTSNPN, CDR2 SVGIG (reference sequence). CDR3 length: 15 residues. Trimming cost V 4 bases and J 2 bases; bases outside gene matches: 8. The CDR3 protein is CAWTTHGTGNQPQHF. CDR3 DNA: TGTGCCTGGACGACCCACGGGACAGGCAATCAGCCCCAGCATTTT.

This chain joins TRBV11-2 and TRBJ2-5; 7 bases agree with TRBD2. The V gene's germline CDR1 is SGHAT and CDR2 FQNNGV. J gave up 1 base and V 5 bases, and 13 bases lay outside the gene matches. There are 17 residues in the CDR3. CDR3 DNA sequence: TGTGCCAGCAGCCATTCCGTCGGCTCTAGCGGCCAAGAGACCCAGTACTTC. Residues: CASSHSVGSSGQETQYF.

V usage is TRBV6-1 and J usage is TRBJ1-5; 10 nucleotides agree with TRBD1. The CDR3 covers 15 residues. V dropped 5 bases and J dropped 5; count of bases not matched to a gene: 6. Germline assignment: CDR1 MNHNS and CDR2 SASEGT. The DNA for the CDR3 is TGTGCCAGCAGTCTCGACAGGGGGCATGATCAGCCCCAGCATTTT. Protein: CASSLDRGHDQPQHF.

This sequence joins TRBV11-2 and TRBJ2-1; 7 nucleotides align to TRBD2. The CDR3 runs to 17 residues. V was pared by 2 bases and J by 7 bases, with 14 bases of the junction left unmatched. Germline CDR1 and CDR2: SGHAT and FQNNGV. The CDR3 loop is CASSLQGLAALWNEQFF. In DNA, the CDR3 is TGTGCCAGCAGCTTACAAGGCCTAGCGGCTCTTTGGAATGAGCAGTTCTTC.

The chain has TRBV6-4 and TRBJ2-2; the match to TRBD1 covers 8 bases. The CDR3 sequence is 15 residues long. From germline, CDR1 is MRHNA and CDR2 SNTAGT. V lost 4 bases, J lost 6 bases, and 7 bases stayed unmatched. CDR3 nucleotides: TGTGCCAGCAGTGTTCAGGGGGCTGGCGCCGGGGAGCTGTTTTTT. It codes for CASSVQGAGAGELFF.

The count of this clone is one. CDR3 bases: TGTGCCAGCAGCGATCCCGGGAAGTTTGGCTACACCTTC. Encoded protein: CASSDPGKFGYTF. The chain recombines TRBV5-8 with TRBJ1-2; no clear D gene. V lost 4 bases and J lost 7, with 14 bases in between. CDR3 length equals 13 residues. Germline lookup yields CDR1 SGHTS and CDR2 YDEGEE.

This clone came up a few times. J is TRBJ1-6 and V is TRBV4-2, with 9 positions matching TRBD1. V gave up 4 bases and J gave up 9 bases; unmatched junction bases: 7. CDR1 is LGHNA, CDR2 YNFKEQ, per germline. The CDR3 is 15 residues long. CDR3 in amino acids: CASSLTGGERSPLHF. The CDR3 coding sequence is TGTGCCAGCAGCCTAACAGGGGGCGAACGTTCACCCCTCCACTTT.

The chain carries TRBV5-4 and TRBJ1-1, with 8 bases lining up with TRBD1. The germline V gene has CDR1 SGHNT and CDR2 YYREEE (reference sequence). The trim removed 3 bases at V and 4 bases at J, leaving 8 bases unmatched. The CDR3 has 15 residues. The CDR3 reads CASSSGWTGSTEAFF. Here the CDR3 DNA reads TGTGCCAGCAGCTCGGGGTGGACAGGGAGCACTGAAGCTTTCTTT.

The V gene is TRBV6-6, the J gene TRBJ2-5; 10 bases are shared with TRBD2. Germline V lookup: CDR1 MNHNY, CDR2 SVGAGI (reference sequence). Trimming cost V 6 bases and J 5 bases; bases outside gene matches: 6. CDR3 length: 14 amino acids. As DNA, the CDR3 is TGTGCCAGCAGCGCTAGCGGGAGAGCCGAGACCCAGTACTTC. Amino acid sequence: CASSASGRAETQYF.

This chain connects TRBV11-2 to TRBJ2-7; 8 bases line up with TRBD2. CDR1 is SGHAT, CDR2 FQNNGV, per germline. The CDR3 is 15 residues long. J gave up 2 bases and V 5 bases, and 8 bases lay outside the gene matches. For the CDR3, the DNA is TGTGCCAGCAGCCCCTGGGTAGCGGGACCCTACGAGCAGTACTTC. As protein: CASSPWVAGPYEQYF.

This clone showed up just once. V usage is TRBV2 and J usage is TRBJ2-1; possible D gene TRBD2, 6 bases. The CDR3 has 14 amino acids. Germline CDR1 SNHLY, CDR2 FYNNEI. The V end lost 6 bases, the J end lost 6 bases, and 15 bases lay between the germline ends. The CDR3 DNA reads TGTGCCAGCAGCCTCCGGGACTTACTCAATGAGCAGTTCTTC. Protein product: CASSLRDLLNEQFF.

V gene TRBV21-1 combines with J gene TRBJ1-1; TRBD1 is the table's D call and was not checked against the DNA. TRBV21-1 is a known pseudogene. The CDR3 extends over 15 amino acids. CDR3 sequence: CASSNYRGLNTEAFF. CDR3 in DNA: TGTGCCAGCAGCAATTACAGGGGCTTGAACACTGAAGCTTTCTTT.

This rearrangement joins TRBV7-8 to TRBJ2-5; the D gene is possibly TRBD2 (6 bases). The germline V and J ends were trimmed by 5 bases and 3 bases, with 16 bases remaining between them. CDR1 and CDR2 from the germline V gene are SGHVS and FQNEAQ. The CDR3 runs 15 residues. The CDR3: CASSNYGSLEETQYF. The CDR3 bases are TGTGCCAGCAGCAACTACGGGAGTTTAGAAGAGACCCAGTACTTC.

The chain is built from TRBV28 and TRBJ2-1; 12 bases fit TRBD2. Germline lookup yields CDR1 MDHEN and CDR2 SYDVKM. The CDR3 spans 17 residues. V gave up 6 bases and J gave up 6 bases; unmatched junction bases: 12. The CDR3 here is CASSSLQGTSGSNEQFF. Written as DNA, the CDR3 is TGTGCCAGCAGCTCACTTCAAGGGACTAGCGGGTCCAATGAGCAGTTCTTC.

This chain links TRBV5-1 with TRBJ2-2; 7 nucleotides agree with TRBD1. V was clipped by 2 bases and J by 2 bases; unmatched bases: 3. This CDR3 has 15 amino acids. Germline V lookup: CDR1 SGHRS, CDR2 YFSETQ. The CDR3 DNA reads TGCGCCAGCAGCTTAAGACAGGGTAACACCGGGGAGCTGTTTTTT. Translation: CASSLRQGNTGELFF.

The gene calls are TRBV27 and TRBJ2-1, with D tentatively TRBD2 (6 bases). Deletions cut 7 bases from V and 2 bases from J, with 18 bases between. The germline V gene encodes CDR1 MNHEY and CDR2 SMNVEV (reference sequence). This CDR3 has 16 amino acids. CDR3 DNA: TGTGCCAGCACCCGATCACTAGCAGGAACCTACAATGAGCAGTTCTTC. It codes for CASTRSLAGTYNEQFF.

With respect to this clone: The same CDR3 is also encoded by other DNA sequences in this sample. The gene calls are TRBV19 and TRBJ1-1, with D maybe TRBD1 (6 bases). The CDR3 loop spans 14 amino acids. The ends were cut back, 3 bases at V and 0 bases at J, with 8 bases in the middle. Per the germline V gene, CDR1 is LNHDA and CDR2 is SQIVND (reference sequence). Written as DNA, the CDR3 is TGTGCCAGTAGTATCAGGGGCTTGAACACTGAAGCTTTCTTT. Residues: CASSIRGLNTEAFF.

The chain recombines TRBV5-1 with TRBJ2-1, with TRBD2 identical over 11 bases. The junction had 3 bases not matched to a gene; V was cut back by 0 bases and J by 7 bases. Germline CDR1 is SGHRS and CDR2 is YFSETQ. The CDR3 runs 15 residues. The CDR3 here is CASSLVASGRNEQFF. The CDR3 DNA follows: TGCGCCAGCAGCTTGGTAGCTAGCGGGAGGAATGAGCAGTTCTTC.